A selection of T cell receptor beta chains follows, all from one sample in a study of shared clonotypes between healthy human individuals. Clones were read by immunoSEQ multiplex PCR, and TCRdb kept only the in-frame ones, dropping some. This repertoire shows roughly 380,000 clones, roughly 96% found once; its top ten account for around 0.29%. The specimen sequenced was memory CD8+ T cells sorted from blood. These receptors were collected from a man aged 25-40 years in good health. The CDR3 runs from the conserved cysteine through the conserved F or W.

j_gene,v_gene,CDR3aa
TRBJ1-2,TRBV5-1,CASSLEGRGYTF
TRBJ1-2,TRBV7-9,CASSLDNYGYTF
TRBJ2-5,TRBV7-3,CASSPGGGPETQYF
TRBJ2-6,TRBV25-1,CASSEYSGAGANVLTF
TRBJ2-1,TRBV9,CASSVGDRDSGEQFF
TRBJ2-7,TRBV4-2,CASSQETSGRGSYEQYF
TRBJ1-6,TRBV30,CAWTGTGGTYNSPLHF
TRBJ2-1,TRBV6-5,CASRRTGSGEQFF
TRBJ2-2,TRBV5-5,CASSFPGELFF
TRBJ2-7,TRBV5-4,CASSFPRWDSVAPKLYEQYF
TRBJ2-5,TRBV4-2,CASSQRLAGGGETQYF
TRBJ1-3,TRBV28,CASSLGFSGNTIYF
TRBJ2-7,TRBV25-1,CASSDPRTGYEQYF
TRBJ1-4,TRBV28,CASSLSTGPNEKLFF
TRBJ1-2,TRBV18,CASSPGTANYGYTF
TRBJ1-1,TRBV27,CASSFKGGQGGFF
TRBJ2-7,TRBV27,CASTPMGRGPSYEQYF
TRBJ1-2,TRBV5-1,CASSLDRGSGGYTF
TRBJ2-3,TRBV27,CASSLSKHTDTQYF
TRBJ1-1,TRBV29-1,CSVAGRMNTEAFF
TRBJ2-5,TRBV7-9,CASTRIGGETQYF
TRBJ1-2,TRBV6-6,CASLTGTHHGYTF
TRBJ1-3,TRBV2,CASSDQGTGNTIYF
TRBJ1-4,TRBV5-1,CASSPSGQVNEKLFF
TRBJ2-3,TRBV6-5,CASSYSAGSTDTQYF
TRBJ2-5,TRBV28,CASSLAQETQYF
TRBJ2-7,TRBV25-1,CASSEGTSYEQYF
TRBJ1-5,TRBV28,CASSLHLGGNQPQHF
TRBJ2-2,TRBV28,CASSRLIPNTGELFF
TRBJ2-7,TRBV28,CASSLMYSGDEQYF
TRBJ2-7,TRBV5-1,CASSLGAGGKTYEQYF
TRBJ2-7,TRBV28,CATGGSGDSYEQYF
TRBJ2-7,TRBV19,CARPPYEGGEDEQYF
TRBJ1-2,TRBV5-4,CASSTGNYGYTF
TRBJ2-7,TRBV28,CASSYEQYF
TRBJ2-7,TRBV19,CASSMSSASYEQYF
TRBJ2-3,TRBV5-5,CASSSGDTQYF
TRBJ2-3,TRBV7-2,CASSRPNQGLTTDTQYF
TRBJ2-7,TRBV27,CASSLRGIYEQYF
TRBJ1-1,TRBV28,CASSFRYRGRGVSTEAFF
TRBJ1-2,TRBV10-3,CATQGSQYTF
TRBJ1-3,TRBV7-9,CASTVSWLSGNTIYF
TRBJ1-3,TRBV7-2,CASGARAPSGNTIYF